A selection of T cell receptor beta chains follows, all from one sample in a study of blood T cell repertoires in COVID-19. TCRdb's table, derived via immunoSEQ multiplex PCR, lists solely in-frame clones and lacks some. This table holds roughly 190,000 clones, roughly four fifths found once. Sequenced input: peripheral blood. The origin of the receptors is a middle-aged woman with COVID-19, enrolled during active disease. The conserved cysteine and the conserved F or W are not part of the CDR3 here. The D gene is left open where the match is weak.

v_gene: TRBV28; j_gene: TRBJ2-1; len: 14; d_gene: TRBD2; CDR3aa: ASSAPGTSGSNEQF
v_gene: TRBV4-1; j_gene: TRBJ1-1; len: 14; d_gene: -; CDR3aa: ASSHSPQGTGTEAF
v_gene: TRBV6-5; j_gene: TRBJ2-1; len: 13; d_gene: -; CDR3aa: ASSPLSGSYNEQF
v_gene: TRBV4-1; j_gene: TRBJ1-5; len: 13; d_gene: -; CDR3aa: ASSHLRGSNQPQH
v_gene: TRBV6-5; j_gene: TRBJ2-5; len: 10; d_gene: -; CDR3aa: ATYSHRLTQY
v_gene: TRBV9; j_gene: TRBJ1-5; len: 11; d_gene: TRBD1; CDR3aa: ASSLTGEQPQH
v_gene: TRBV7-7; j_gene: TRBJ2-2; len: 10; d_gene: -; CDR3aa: ASSQHGGELF
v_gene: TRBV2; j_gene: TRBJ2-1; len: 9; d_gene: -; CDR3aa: ATTGDNEQF
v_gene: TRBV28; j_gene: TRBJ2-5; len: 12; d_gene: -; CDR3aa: ASSFVDSEFTQY
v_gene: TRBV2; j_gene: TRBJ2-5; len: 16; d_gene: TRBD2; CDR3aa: ASSRLAGGPRRGETQY
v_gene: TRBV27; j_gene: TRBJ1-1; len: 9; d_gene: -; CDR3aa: ASTTGTEAF
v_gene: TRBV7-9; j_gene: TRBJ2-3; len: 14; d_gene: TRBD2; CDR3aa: ASSLGAAGLADTQY
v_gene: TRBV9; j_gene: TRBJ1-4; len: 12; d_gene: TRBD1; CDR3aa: ASSVTGVNEKLF
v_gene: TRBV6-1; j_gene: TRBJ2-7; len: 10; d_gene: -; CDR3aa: ASSAAYYEQY
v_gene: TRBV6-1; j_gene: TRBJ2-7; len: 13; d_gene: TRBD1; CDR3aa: ASRETGTSTYEQY
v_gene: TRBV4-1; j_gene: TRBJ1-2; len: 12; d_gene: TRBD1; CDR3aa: ASSPQGQGGGYT
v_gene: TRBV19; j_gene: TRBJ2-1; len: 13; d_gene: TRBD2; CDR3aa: ASMHPGLALNEQF
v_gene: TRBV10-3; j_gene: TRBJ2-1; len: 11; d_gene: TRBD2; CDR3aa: AISDREGYEQF
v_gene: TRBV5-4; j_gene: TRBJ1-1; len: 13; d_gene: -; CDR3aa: ASSLSGPVYTEAF
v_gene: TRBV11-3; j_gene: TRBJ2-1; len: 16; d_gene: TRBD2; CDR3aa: ASSRRVWQRETYNEQF
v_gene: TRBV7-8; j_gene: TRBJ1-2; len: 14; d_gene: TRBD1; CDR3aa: ASSISGTGANYGYT
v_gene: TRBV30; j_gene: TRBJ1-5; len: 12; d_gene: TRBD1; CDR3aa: AWSAGQGRGPQH
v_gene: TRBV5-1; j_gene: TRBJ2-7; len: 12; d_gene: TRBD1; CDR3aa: ASSTDSQGIEQY